A single sample gave rise to the 16 T cell receptor beta chains below, sequenced in a study of shared clonotypes between healthy human individuals (dated by TCRdb to 2019 to 2021). The protocol used for the library was the immunoSEQ multiplex PCR assay. TCRdb retrieved this table from immuneACCESS and kept in-frame rearrangements only. Not all clones are present; in checked studies, unresolved V genes account for under half, and no reason is known for the remainder. This sample has nearly 2 million clones in its table, and just under 95% of those were observed once. The ten largest clones add up to more than 0.9% of the sample. For the CD8 naive samples, CD45RO-negative cells were positively selected for CCR7, yielding a CD45RA+CCR7+ population from which TemRA cells were excluded. Sample: naive CD8+ T cells sorted from blood. According to the study, the label for this sample's cell subset or site signals: CD45RA+CCR7+. Source of these receptors: a man aged 18 to 30 in good health.

This chain joins TRBV27 and TRBJ2-1, with 9 positions matching TRBD2. Germline lookup yields CDR1 MNHEY and CDR2 SMNVEV (reference sequence). J lost 4 bases, V lost 5 bases, and 6 bases had no gene match. The CDR3 has 15 residues. The CDR3 nucleotides are TGTGCCAGCAGTGCCCTAGCGGGAAGTTACAATGAGCAGTTCTTC. Translating it yields CASSALAGSYNEQFF.

Only one count was recorded for this clone. The chain recombines TRBV5-4 with TRBJ2-5; the D is unclear. V gave up 5 bases and J gave up 0 bases, with 8 bases separating them. The germline gives CDR1 SGHNT, CDR2 YYREEE (reference sequence). This CDR3 has 13 amino acids. CDR3 coding DNA: TGTGCCAGCAGTTTGCGTTACCAAGAGACCCAGTACTTC. This translates into CASSLRYQETQYF.

V and J are TRBV7-6 and TRBJ2-5; possible D gene TRBD1, 6 bases. Trimming took 1 base from V and 5 from J, leaving 14 bases between them. Germline CDR1 SGHVS, CDR2 FNYEAQ. CDR3 length equals 15 residues. CDR3 coding DNA: TGTGCCAGCAGCTTAGAAAGCGGACAGTTGGAGACCCAGTACTTC. Translation gives CASSLESGQLETQYF.

This chain joins TRBV4-1 and TRBJ1-6; no reliable D call. The CDR3 sequence is 16 residues long. Trimming removed 0 bases from V and 9 bases from J, with 15 bases in between. The germline gives CDR1 MGHRA, CDR2 YSYEKL. CDR3 residues: CASSQDWTFESSPLHF. Here the CDR3 DNA reads TGCGCCAGCAGCCAAGACTGGACCTTCGAGAGTTCACCCCTCCACTTT.

There are many counts of this clone. This chain links TRBV30 with TRBJ1-6, with D possibly being TRBD1 (5 bases). Germline CDR1 is GTSNPN and CDR2 is SVGIG (reference sequence). Between the trimmed V and J ends, which lost 5 bases and 10 bases, there was a span of 12 bases. The length of the CDR3 is 12 residues. The CDR3 DNA follows: TGTGCCTGGGGGGCAGACGGATCACCCCTCCACTTT. This codes for CAWGADGSPLHF. Full variable domain (missing parts from reference TRBV30 and TRBJ1-6): SQTIHQWPATLVQPVGSPLSLECTVEGTSNPNLYWYRQAAGRGLQLLFYSVGIGQISSEVPQNLSASRPQDRQFILSSKKLLLSDSGFYLCAWGADGSPLHFGNGTRLTVT.

V gene TRBV13 combines with J gene TRBJ1-1; unclear D gene. V lost 4 bases and J 2 bases, leaving 8 bases between the germline ends. The CDR3 extends over 13 amino acids. The V gene's germline CDR1 is PRHDT and CDR2 FYEKMQ (reference sequence). CDR3 in DNA: TGTGCCAGCAGCTCCGAGGACAACACTGAAGCTTTCTTT. It codes for CASSSEDNTEAFF.

This sequence joins TRBV5-1 and TRBJ1-2; TRBD1 aligns across 8 bases. The germline gives CDR1 SGHRS, CDR2 YFSETQ. With 4 bases clipped from V and 3 bases from J, the junction kept 8 bases outside the gene matches. The CDR3 consists of 15 residues. CDR3 residues: CASSQGLTGDYGYTF. CDR3 DNA sequence: TGCGCCAGCAGCCAGGGCCTGACAGGGGACTATGGCTACACCTTC.

A note on this clone: This CDR3 is also generated by other DNA sequences in the sample. The chain has TRBV9 and TRBJ2-7, with D possibly TRBD1 on 5 matching bases. Germline V lookup: CDR1 SGDLS, CDR2 YYNGEE. V shed 0 bases and J shed 10 bases, with 11 bases lying between them. The CDR3 extends over 12 amino acids. The CDR3 DNA sequence: TGTGCCAGCAGCGTAGGGGGCTCCGAACAGTACTTC. Translation: CASSVGGSEQYF.

This clone showed up just a few times. The chain couples TRBV10-2 to TRBJ2-1; TRBD2 is a possible D gene (5 bases). Germline V gene lookup returns CDR1 WSHSY and CDR2 SAAADI. V lost 8 bases to trimming and J lost 2 bases, with 13 bases between them. The length of the CDR3 is 14 residues. In DNA form, the CDR3 reads TGCGCCAGCGAGGGTAGCGCAGCCTACAATGAGCAGTTCTTC. It translates to CASEGSAAYNEQFF.

This clone came up once. The gene calls are TRBV27 and TRBJ1-6; 10 nucleotides line up with TRBD1. With 6 bases clipped from V and 7 bases from J, the junction kept 3 bases outside the gene matches. The CDR3 runs to 14 residues. CDR1 and CDR2 (germline): MNHEY, SMNVEV (reference sequence). CDR3 in amino acids: CASRWTGGNSPLHF. DNA of the CDR3: TGTGCCAGCAGGTGGACAGGGGGGAATTCACCCCTCCACTTT.

This sequence joins TRBV7-9 and TRBJ1-2; 7 bases match TRBD1. The CDR3 covers 15 residues. The ends lost 2 bases at V and 2 bases at J; junction bases unmatched: 5. The germline V gene has CDR1 SEHNR and CDR2 FQNEAQ (reference sequence). Written as DNA, the CDR3 is TGTGCCAGCAGCTTAACAGGGGAGGGGAACTATGGCTACACCTTC. It is translated as CASSLTGEGNYGYTF.

The chain has TRBV7-9 and TRBJ2-1, with D possibly matching TRBD2 (7 bases). Germline-derived CDR1 and CDR2 are SEHNR and FQNEAQ (reference sequence). The CDR3 is 16 residues long. V was shortened by 1 base and J by 3 bases, with 13 bases between the two germline ends. The CDR3 DNA sequence: TGTGCCAGCAGCTTAGAAGGGAGGGGGATCTACAATGAGCAGTTCTTC. Protein sequence: CASSLEGRGIYNEQFF.

This clone was seen just once. The CDR3 protein is CASSAPAGNMNEQYF. CDR3 nucleotide sequence: TGTGCCAGCAGTGCACCGGCAGGGAATATGAACGAGCAGTACTTC. This sequence joins TRBV7-9 and TRBJ2-7; a weak D match, TRBD1 (5 bases). V was pared by 6 bases and J by 5 bases, with 20 bases between. Germline CDR1 reads SEHNR; CDR2 reads FQNEAQ (reference sequence). This CDR3 comprises 15 residues.

V is TRBV6-5 and J is TRBJ2-1; D is uncertain. CDR3 length equals 12 residues. With 2 bases removed from V and 7 bases from J, the gap between germline ends came to 6 bases. CDR1 is MNHEY, CDR2 SVGAGI, per germline. The CDR3 sequence is CASSYNGNEQFF. The CDR3 DNA follows: TGTGCCAGCAGTTACAACGGAAATGAGCAGTTCTTC.

With regard to this clone: Other DNA sequences from this sample encode an identical CDR3 as well. The CDR3 DNA is TGCGCCAGCAGCCAAGTGGAGGGGAACACTGAAGCTTTCTTT. Translation gives CASSQVEGNTEAFF. This rearrangement joins TRBV4-3 to TRBJ1-1; D is unresolved. V lost 1 base to trimming and J lost 1 base, with 7 bases between them. The CDR3 has 14 amino acids. The V gene's germline CDR1 is LGHNA and CDR2 YSLEER.

This chain uses TRBV19 with TRBJ2-5; unclear D gene. Germline V gives CDR1 LNHDA, CDR2 SQIVND (reference sequence). Trimming shortened V by 8 bases and J by 2 bases, and 3 bases separated the two germline ends. The CDR3 runs to 10 residues. The CDR3 nucleotides read TGTGCCAGTTTGCAAGAGACCCAGTACTTC. This encodes CASLQETQYF. The complete variable domain, with remaining parts taken from reference TRBV19 and TRBJ2-5, reads DGGITQSPKYLFRKEGQNVTLSCEQNLNHDAMYWYRQDPGQGLRLIYYSQIVNDFQKGDIAEGYSVSREKKESFPLTVTSAQKNPTAFYLCASLQETQYFGPGTRLLVL.